Included here is one T cell receptor (beta chain) sequence, with context. Its antigen is unknown. Base qualities are not at hand, and no much larger clone is one base apart. This specimen comes from a study of shared clonotypes between healthy human individuals (dated by TCRdb to between 2020 and 2021). Describing the broader study: Three men and a couple of women, aged 18 to 49 years, made up the cohort. For each donor, CD4 naive and CD4 memory were each run on three plates, CD8 naive on two plates, and CD8 memory on one plate. To estimate repertoire size and how much clonotypes are shared between individuals, the study performed deep sequencing of blood TCR repertoires from about five healthy adults. To increase sequencing depth and limit assay-specific biases, TCR repertoire library preparation and sequencing were carried out by different laboratories using diverse techniques. Per donor, leukapheresis produced somewhere between about 0.8 and 9 billion PBMCs.

In the germline V gene, CDR1 corresponds to SQVTM and CDR2 to ANQGSEA. The CDR3 runs 12 residues from the cysteine to the phenylalanine. CDR3 DNA only is kept here, 36 bases in frame from base 1. V is shortened by 4 bases, J by 6 bases, and the region joining them spans 13 bases. Donors were healthy HIV-negative adults with no recently reported acute infections or vaccinations. Every donor was a Caucasian adult living in Nashville, Tennessee, USA. CD4+ T cells were enriched by magnetic negative selection, after which naive cells were positively selected on CD45RA and the negative fraction was taken as the memory subset. After blood collection by leukapheresis, PBMCs were isolated using Ficoll-Histopaque density gradient centrifugation and then cryopreserved in the vapor phase of liquid nitrogen. Purity and quantity of every magnetically sorted T cell population were checked by analytical flow cytometry. Genomic DNA was isolated from every sorted fraction and measured by UV absorbance on a Nanodrop 2000c.

Findings and caveats that apply to the study as a whole: Because the study included a small number of donors, the genetic and exposure-history diversity represented was limited. Across several donors, approximately 4.9% of naive CD4, roughly 3.5% of naive CD8, roughly 2.3% of memory CD4, and approximately 0.4% of memory CD8 clonotypes were shared. Even with the large sequencing depth, rarefaction of the sorted-subset datasets indicated that sequencing was incomplete. Sampling was restricted to blood, and TCR repertoires in tissues likely differ from the TCR repertoires found in blood. Higher generation probabilities were observed for clonotypes shared by all four sorted-subset donors than for non-shared clonotypes. Pairwise subsampling led to the expectation that sequencing depth would affect the degree of clonotype sharing among donors. Naive subsets generally had larger estimated clonotype richness than memory subsets.

TCR CDR3 regions were amplified from genomic DNA by multiplex PCR using the deep immunoSEQ assay. Extracted genomic DNA from each cell subset was distributed evenly across all wells of several immunoSEQ 96-well plates, and each plate was treated as a replicate. For sorted subsets, about 200 ng genomic DNA, equal to some 28,000 T cell genomes, was loaded into each replicate PCR. Purified libraries were measured with a Qubit 3.0 fluorometer, size-checked on a Bioanalyzer 2100, and measured again with the KAPA Library Quantification kit. Every immunoSEQ 96-well plate was sequenced on a dedicated single-read 150-cycle Illumina NextSeq 550 flow cell. For the original study's pipeline: The immunoSEQ output contained only junctional sequences without quality scores, so filtering could not match that applied to full-length reads. Sequences were annotated with PyIR, a Python wrapper for IgBLAST v1.9, and V/J genes and CDR3 were assigned using IMGT germline references. Reads with weak V/J assignments (E-value above 1e-6), missing CDR3, stop codons, out-of-frame junctions, or ambiguous translated residues were removed. V3J clonotypes were defined as sequences sharing the same inferred V gene, J gene, and CDR3 amino acid sequence. The percentage overlap between two repertoires was calculated by dividing the number of shared unique clonotypes by the size of the smaller repertoire. Repertoire richness was assessed with RTK rarefaction, the Chao1 estimator, and Recon v2.1 estimates of unobserved clonotypes. For all TCRbeta clonotypes obtained by the gDNA method from a few donors, generation probabilities were computed with OLGA. The immuneACCESS repertoire file appears here via TCRdb, limited to in-frame rearrangements. These files lack a portion of the clones; in checked studies, under half of the deficit traces to unresolved V genes, and the cause of the others is not known. For V, J and clone size, that table is used; D and trimming come from the DNA. This sample gives more than 2 million clones in total; roughly 96% of them show up just once. 0.13% of the sample is in the top ten clones.

Material for sequencing was naive CD4+ T cells sorted from blood. This specimen's cell subset or site label, per the study, means: CD45RA+ positively selected. The receptor was derived from a man aged 18 to 30 in good health. The V and J segments used are TRBV29-1 and TRBJ2-7, and possibly TRBD1, on 6 matching bases. CDR3 sequence: CSVGSGVAEQYF. DNA sequence: TGCAGCGTTGGGTCAGGGGTAGCCGAGCAGTACTTC.